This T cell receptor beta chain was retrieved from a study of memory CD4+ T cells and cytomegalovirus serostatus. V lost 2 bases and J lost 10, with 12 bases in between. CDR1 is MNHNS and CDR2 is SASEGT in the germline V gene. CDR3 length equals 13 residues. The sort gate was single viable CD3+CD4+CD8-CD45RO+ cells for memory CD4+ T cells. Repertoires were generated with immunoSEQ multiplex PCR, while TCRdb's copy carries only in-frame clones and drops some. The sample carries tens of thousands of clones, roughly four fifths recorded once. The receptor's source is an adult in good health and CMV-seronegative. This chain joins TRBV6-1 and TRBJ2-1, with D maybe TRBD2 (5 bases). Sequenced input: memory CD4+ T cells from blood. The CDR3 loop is CASSEQRWREQFF. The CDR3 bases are TGTGCCAGCAGTGAACAGAGGTGGAGGGAGCAGTTCTTC.